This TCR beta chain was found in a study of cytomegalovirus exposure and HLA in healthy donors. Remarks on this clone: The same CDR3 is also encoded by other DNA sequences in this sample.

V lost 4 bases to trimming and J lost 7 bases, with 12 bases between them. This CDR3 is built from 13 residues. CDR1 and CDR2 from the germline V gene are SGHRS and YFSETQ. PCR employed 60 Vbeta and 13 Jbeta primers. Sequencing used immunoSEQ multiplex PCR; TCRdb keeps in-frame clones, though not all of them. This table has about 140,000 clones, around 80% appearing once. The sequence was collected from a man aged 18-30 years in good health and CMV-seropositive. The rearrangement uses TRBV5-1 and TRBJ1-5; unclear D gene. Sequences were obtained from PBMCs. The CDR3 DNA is TGCGCCAGCAGCCTAAGTACGCGGCAGCCCCAGCATTTT. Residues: CASSLSTRQPQHF.